Listed below are T cell receptor beta chains from one sample, sequenced in a study of blood T cell repertoires in COVID-19. The protocol was immunoSEQ multiplex PCR, while the TCRdb copy is restricted to in-frame clones and leaves out a portion. The sample includes 150,000 to 200,000 clones, about 86% of them seen just once. The sample comprised peripheral blood. The receptors originated from a man aged 18-30 years with active or convalescent COVID-19. Both conserved end residues are part of each CDR3. Fields, in order: D gene, J gene, V gene, clone size, CDR3 DNA, CDR3 protein. The D gene is left open where the match is weak. A row's size may be missing; if present it is once, few, many or a size class.

>-|TRBJ2-3|TRBV10-3|-
TGTGCCATCGGGGCGGGACGCACAGATACGCAGTATTTT
CAIGAGRTDTQYF
>-|TRBJ1-1|TRBV3-1/TRBV3-2|-
TGTGCCAGCAGCTTGGGACTAGGAACTGAAGCTTTCTTT
CASSLGLGTEAFF
>-|TRBJ1-5|TRBV19|-
TGTGCCAGTAGCGGATGGAGCTTCCTTGAGCCCCAGCATTTT
CASSGWSFLEPQHF
>-|TRBJ1-3|TRBV28|-
TGTGCCAGCAACGACGCCGCGGCTCCCTCTCGAAACACCATATATTTT
CASNDAAAPSRNTIYF
>-|TRBJ2-3|TRBV11-3|-
TGTGCCAGCTTACCCTACAAAGAGGCAGATACGCAGTATTTT
CASLPYKEADTQYF
>TRBD2|TRBJ2-1|TRBV13|once
TGTGCCAGCAGCTCCCCCTTAGGACTAGACCCTAGCTACAATGAGCAGTTCTTC
CASSSPLGLDPSYNEQFF
>-|TRBJ1-1|TRBV9|-
TGTGCCAGCAGGGGAGGGAGCACCAATGAAGCTTTCTTT
CASRGGSTNEAFF
>TRBD1|TRBJ1-1|TRBV5-4|-
TGTGCCAGCAGACAAACAGGGGAGGAGACTGAAGCTTTCTTT
CASRQTGEETEAFF
>-|TRBJ2-1|TRBV12-3/TRBV12-4|-
TGTGCCAGCAGTCCCTGGGCAAACAATGAGCAGTTCTTC
CASSPWANNEQFF
>TRBD1|TRBJ1-2|TRBV5-1|-
TGCGCCAGCAGCCTGTCCCCGGGACAGAGTTATGGCTACACCTTC
CASSLSPGQSYGYTF
>-|TRBJ1-3|TRBV19|-
TGTGCCAGTAGTATAGAGCGGGGGTTCGGAAACACCATATATTTT
CASSIERGFGNTIYF
>TRBD1|TRBJ1-2|TRBV7-8|-
TGTGCCAGCAGCCGGACAGGCTCCTATGGCTACACCTTC
CASSRTGSYGYTF
>TRBD2|TRBJ2-3|TRBV20-1|-
TGCAGTGCTAGTTCTTCGTGGGGCGGGGGGCCCAAGGGTACGCAGTATTTT
CSASSSWGGGPKGTQYF
>-|TRBJ2-5|TRBV5-1|-
TGCGCCAGCAGCTCCTTTCTAGGTCCGGGGACCCAGTACTTC
CASSSFLGPGTQYF
>-|TRBJ1-1|TRBV11-3|-
TGTGCCAGCAGCCTCGACCCTGGACGGGGAATGAACACTGAAGCTTTCTTT
CASSLDPGRGMNTEAFF
>-|TRBJ1-4|TRBV11-2|-
TGTGCCAGCAGCTCAGCTAATGAAAAACTGTTTTTT
CASSSANEKLFF
>-|TRBJ2-1|TRBV9|-
TGTGCCAGCAGCGCCGAAGACGAAGTACTAGTGGCTGTCTACAATGAGCAGTTCTTC
CASSAEDEVLVAVYNEQFF
>-|TRBJ1-6|TRBV2|-
TGTGCCAGCAGGCAGGGAATACAATCACCCCTCCACTTT
CASRQGIQSPLHF
>-|TRBJ1-1|TRBV11-2|-
TGTGCCAGCAGCTTCGCCCGCGTCGGCACTGAAGCTTTCTTT
CASSFARVGTEAFF